Listed below are T cell receptor beta chains from one sample, sequenced in a study of blood T cell repertoires in COVID-19. The assay was immunoSEQ multiplex PCR, and TCRdb's table has in-frame clones only and misses some. The profile shows 250,000 to 300,000 clones, about 90% of them singletons. The sequencing sample was made of peripheral blood. These receptor sequences come from a woman between 45 and 65 years old who had recovered from COVID-19. Each CDR3 is given without its conserved first and last residue.

V gene,CDR3 protein
TRBV25-1,ACEANYGYT
TRBV6-5,AISQPTAGTGELF
TRBV5-6,ASSYDRGEKLF
TRBV5-1,ASSPEPAGGQEQF
TRBV7-9,ASSLAVGLYNNKLF
TRBV6-1,ASSEGSWGGTGNTIY
TRBV10-2,ASRGREETQY
TRBV18,ASSPSPRTYSGNTIY
TRBV7-2,ASSPGDRMNTEAF
TRBV2,ASSEDRGRFSEKLF
TRBV5-4,ASSWGLAGERETQY
TRBV30,AWSAGDISNQPQH